The 5 T cell receptor beta chains below all came from one sample that was sequenced in a study of graft-versus-host responses after intestinal transplantation. No cognate antigen is known for these TCRs. Produced via immunoSEQ multiplex PCR; TCRdb's table is partial and in-frame only. The table includes over 100,000 clones, about 92% detected once. The sequenced sample was unstimulated CD4+ T cells sorted from spleen or lymph node cells, obtained before transplant. Receptors were obtained from a human donor who was the organ donor for an intestinal transplant.

The chain is built from TRBV6-5 and TRBJ2-7; D is undetermined. The CDR3 is made up of 12 amino acids. The germline gives CDR1 MNHEY, CDR2 SVGAGI. Trimming left V 7 bases short and J 0 bases short, with 7 bases between. This CDR3 reads CASTPTSYEQYF. As DNA, the CDR3 is TGTGCCAGCACCCCTACCTCCTACGAGCAGTACTTC.

In nucleotides, the CDR3 is TGTGCCAGCAGCACCGCCAGCGGGATAAACACCGGGGAGCTGTTTTTT. Protein product: CASSTASGINTGELFF. V and J are TRBV5-5 and TRBJ2-2; TRBD2 matches 7 bases. This CDR3 has 16 amino acids. Trimming took 4 bases from V and 2 from J; bases not matched to a gene: 8. Germline CDR1 and CDR2: SGHKS and YYEKEE (reference sequence).

The V gene is TRBV2, the J gene TRBJ1-2, with a tentative D call TRBD1 (6 bases). The CDR3 is made up of 14 amino acids. CDR1 is SNHLY and CDR2 is FYNNEI in the germline V gene. V was clipped by 4 bases and J by 5 bases, with 14 bases between them. For the CDR3, the DNA is TGTGCCAGCAGTGTGGGGGCGCAATCTTATGGCTACACCTTC. Its protein product is CASSVGAQSYGYTF.

This clone turned up a few times. The V and J genes are TRBV6-1 and TRBJ2-7, with D possibly matching TRBD1 (6 bases). CDR3 size: 13 residues. Germline loops: CDR1 MNHNS, CDR2 SASEGT. Between the trimmed V and J ends, which lost 5 bases and 6 bases, there was a span of 14 bases. CDR3 protein: CASSPTGTREQYF. In nucleotides, the CDR3 is TGTGCCAGCAGTCCTACAGGGACCCGCGAGCAGTACTTC.

The DNA for the CDR3 is TGTGCCTGGTCGCGGGGGAAGTACTACGAGCAGTACTTC. Translating gives CAWSRGKYYEQYF. V and J are TRBV30 and TRBJ2-7, with 7 bases fitting TRBD2. With V trimmed by 5 bases and J by 3 bases, 7 bases remained unmatched. The CDR3 is made up of 13 amino acids. Germline CDR1 reads GTSNPN; CDR2 reads SVGIG (reference sequence).